This entry features one TCR beta chain sequence. The antigen it binds to is not known. Per-base quality was not reported, and no clone a single base away is much larger than it. CDR1 is given as SEHNR and CDR2 as FQNEAQ, both from the germline V gene (reference sequence). The CDR3 has 15 amino acids, counting the end cysteine and phenylalanine. CDR3 DNA only is kept here, 45 bases in frame from base 1. After removal of 5 bases from V and 7 bases from J, the junction retains 8 bases not matched to a gene. The sample comes from a study of cytomegalovirus exposure and HLA in healthy donors (TCRdb year 2017). Background on the whole study: According to an earlier analysis of 587 of the donors, roughly 180 million T cells yielded over 100 million unique TCR beta sequences and 276 Gb of sequence data. All discovery cohort repertoires had been generated on a single sequencing platform. An earlier analysis of some 600 of the donors applied high-throughput TCR beta sequencing to assess whether each TCR beta V gene segment acted as functional or pseudogenic. The later analysis used no new phenotypic data to find candidate immune exposures, relying instead on TCR beta sequences and their occurrence across donors. A separate validation cohort of roughly 110 different subjects was used in addition to the approximately 640-subject first cohort. Of the roughly 410 genotyped donors, 65% to 90% were placed in the genetic ancestry cluster associated with self-reported Caucasian donors. An early release covering roughly 600 HLA-typed donors comprised approximately 300 gigabases of sequencing data and around 80 million unique TCR sequences. Typing coverage differed by locus: A, B, C, DRB1 and DQB1 were typed in about 620-640 donors, DQA1 in roughly 500, DPA1 in around 610, and DPB1 in 472. In a later genetic analysis, genome-wide SNP genotypes for 398 of the 666 donors were used, and that subset was treated as a discovery cohort. The study aimed to test whether signatures of past pathogen exposure could be identified by cataloging public T cell receptors. HLA typing included class I and class II loci at four-digit resolution. To study patterns of TCR occurrence, a later analysis re-analyzed previously published TCR beta repertoires from under 750 donors and added high-resolution HLA genotyping. The study combined high-throughput TCR immunosequencing, statistical association of individual TCRs with disease status, and machine learning to predict cytomegalovirus infection status. Among roughly 400 genotyped donors of the cohort, an average of around 220,000 unique TCR beta nucleotide sequences was sequenced per donor, of which approximately 18% were non-productive. Alongside the repertoire data, information on donor age, sex, ethnicity and CMV serostatus was compiled. A handful of DR-DQ haplotypes were handled as single units for association and clustering because linkage in the cohort was strong. The study used immunosequencing to profile the T cell repertoires of under 700 subjects and linked those repertoires to cytomegalovirus serostatus.

The cohort comprised 670 or so healthy bone marrow donors. At the time of sampling, every cohort member was nominally healthy, though immune exposures that went unrecorded were likely present. The donor tested CMV seronegative and was one of the 352 seronegative cohort members. Each donor provided a peripheral blood sample, and peripheral blood mononuclear cells were used for TCR beta sequencing. Genomic DNA extraction from the blood cell samples was performed with the Qiagen DNeasy Blood Extraction Kit. The library was obtained by the immunoSEQ multiplex PCR assay. For the multiplex PCR, a mixture combining 60 forward primers for TCR Vbeta segments and 13 reverse primers for TCR Jbeta segments was used. Amplification of the CDR3 region of rearranged TCR beta genes was performed with a multiplex PCR assay on genomic DNA. The amplified TCR beta libraries were sequenced on the Illumina HiSeq System as 87-base-pair reads. The authors processed their data as follows. A later analysis counted some 74 million unique TCR beta chains across the 500 to 850 repertoires, and around 9.9 million of these chains were shared by at least two donors. To remove PCR and sequencing errors, raw reads were error-corrected and collapsed into unique sequences using a nearest-neighbor algorithm that merged closely related sequences. Alignment of CDR3 sequences to IMGT reference sequences was used to assign V, D and J gene segments. For a sequence to be retained, at least a six-nucleotide match to both a V gene segment and a J gene segment was required. A rearrangement counted as productive if the CDR3 had no stop codons and remained in frame with V and J, and every other rearrangement counted as non-productive. Following IMGT convention, CDR3 was defined as the stretch from the second conserved V-encoded cysteine to the conserved J-encoded phenylalanine. The earlier analysis of fewer than 750 of the donors excluded sequences that lacked an unambiguous match to a single V gene segment. In an earlier analysis of a few hundred of the donors, V segments were called functional above 56.7% productive rearrangements and were called segregating when the between-donor standard deviation exceeded 5%. To diagnose cytomegalovirus status from the catalog of TCR beta chain sequences, a statistical classification framework was built. In a later analysis, TCR nucleotide sequences were compared against IMGT/GENE-DB human TR gene sequences so that V and J genes could be assigned. In a later analysis, CDR3 sequences and most-parsimonious VDJ recombination scenarios were assigned using the TCRdist pipeline. In a later analysis, every TCR beta chain was defined by the combination of its CDR3 amino acid sequence and its V-gene family, and reads without a unique V-gene family were dropped. As a way to deal with suspected cross-contamination and a sequencing artifact, a later analysis dropped more than 500 nucleotide sequences that were highly shared and had low generation probability. For each public chain, a later analysis derived a clonal expansion index from normalized ranks of inferred template counts within each repertoire. A later analysis computed generation probabilities with a VDJ recombination model fitted to out-of-frame rearrangements, and checked the results against IGoR. A later analysis scored TCR-TCR, TCR-HLA and TCR-CMV co-occurrence with hypergeometric tests, applying a repertoire-size bias correction to TCR pairs. In a later analysis, false discovery rates were estimated by permuting HLA or CMV assignments 20 times. In a later analysis, co-occurring TCRs were grouped using DBSCAN, with TCRdist sequence similarity added in when clustering inside HLA-allele-positive subsets. Repertoires with fewer than 30,000 or more than 120,000 public chains were left out of co-occurrence clustering, as were five repertoires with anomalous nucleotide sharing. Drawn from immuneACCESS, this table holds only the in-frame rearrangements with V and J called that TCRdb kept. Clones are partly lost; checked studies trace under half to an unresolved V gene and leave the rest unexplained. V and J calls and clone size come straight from that table; D and trimming were deduced from the DNA. In this sample the table shows under 70,000 clones, approximately 82% of which occur a single time. The ten largest make up 2.9% of the sample.

Beyond this particular receptor, the publication reports: According to a later analysis, TCR association rates differed among HLA loci, with DRB1 alleles showing the most associated TCRs and HLA-C alleles showing the fewest. HLA typing was unavailable for some donors at each locus, so association tests used only the typed subset. The study gave a list of about 150 TCR beta chains associated with cytomegalovirus. Three of the identified cytomegalovirus-associated TCR beta chains were confirmed in vitro to be specific for cytomegalovirus antigens. This cohort had only TCR beta chains sequenced, and the lack of alpha or paired-chain data limited which features could be detected. While some public TCRs were present in many individuals, most TCR sequences turned up only very rarely across donors. Because counts were too low, 15 or so rarely observed V segments, including chromosome 9 orphons, were excluded from the earlier analysis of fewer than 650 of the donors. For the cohort, immune exposure information was limited to CMV serostatus. Correlated functional status among segregating V segments might reflect linkage disequilibrium, but an unknown experimental factor could not be ruled out. Compared with equally common non-associated chains, HLA-associated TCR beta chains in a later analysis were more clonally expanded and had lower generation probabilities. When HLA alleles, especially DR and DQ, strongly co-occurred, TCR associations were difficult to assign to individual alleles. In a later genetic analysis, a missense DCLRE1C variant was associated with V-gene and J-gene trimming of TCR beta chains, and the association was replicated in an independent cohort. Roughly uniform sequencing depth across donors was assumed in presence/absence analyses, although this assumption may not hold. An earlier analysis of some 560 of the donors showed that most TCR beta V segments appeared in productive rearrangements either about 90% or about 30% of the time, which broadly matched IMGT annotations. A group of highly shared sequence variants was considered likely to be a technical artifact of the sequencing pipeline. Several of the top co-occurrence clusters appeared to be linked to parvovirus B19, influenza, CMV and Epstein-Barr virus, according to a later analysis. A later analysis found that most CMV-associated TCR beta chains appeared HLA-restricted, with HLA associations seemingly driven largely by CMV exposure. The classifier was reported to diagnose cytomegalovirus status with high specificity and sensitivity in both the original cohort and the validation cohort. Because the 87-base-pair reads could not distinguish some IMGT-functional V segments, including TRBV6-2 and TRBV6-3, those segments were excluded. It was suggested by the authors that the approach could potentially be generalized to other disease states and immunological phenotypes. At a false discovery rate of 0.05, a later analysis linked 15,000 to 20,000 TCR beta sequences to specific HLA alleles. A further reported finding was that TCR beta sequences accurately predicted the HLA-A and HLA-B alleles for most subjects in the first cohort. Compared with the roughly 720-donor mean, donors in an Asian-associated ancestry cluster had fewer N-insertions in productive TCRs, according to a later genetic analysis.

The chain is made from TRBV7-9 and TRBJ1-2; 12 central bases correspond to TRBD1. This TCR was sampled from a man aged 50 to 60 in good health and CMV-seronegative. The specimen was PBMCs. The DNA sequence is given as TGTGCCAGCAGCCGCGGGACAGGGGGCGCGAGTGGCTACACCTTC. This is translated as CASSRGTGGASGYTF.